Shown below are 17 T cell receptor beta chains from a single sample sequenced in a study of molecular identifiers for immune sequencing clone quantification. MiXCR, run by TCRdb on the PCR reads, gives a single entry per CDR3 protein. The repertoire consists of fewer than 350,000 distinct CDR3 sequences, with about a fifth occurring once and the leading ten covering approximately 0.84%. The material sequenced was naive CD8+ T cells from blood, with Jurkat cell RNA spiked in. Subset meaning: FACS-sorted CD8+CD4-CCR7+CD45RA+ naive T cells. These receptors were obtained from a human donor in good health. Some libraries in this study had Jurkat cell RNA spiked in.

This clonotype was counted many times. This sequence joins TRBV5-1 and TRBJ1-1; D possibly corresponds to TRBD1 (6 bases). Germline CDR1 is SGHRS and CDR2 is YFSETQ. This CDR3 region has 16 residues. Trimming cost V 4 bases and J 0 bases, with 16 bases left between them. The CDR3 DNA reads TGCGCCAGCAGCATCGGACAGAGCCCAATGAACACTGAAGCTTTCTTT. Its protein is CASSIGQSPMNTEAFF.

This clonotype occurred many times. The CDR3 here is CASSFGKLNTEAFF. In DNA form, the CDR3 reads TGTGCCAGCAGTTTCGGAAAGTTGAACACTGAAGCTTTCTTT. This chain uses TRBV12-3 or TRBV12-4 with TRBJ1-1; D remains ambiguous. This CDR3 spans 14 amino acids. The germline V and J ends were trimmed by 3 bases and 0 bases, with 8 bases remaining between them.

This clonotype was observed at least ten times. CDR3 in amino acids: CATWGQGQPLNTEAFF. In nucleotides, the CDR3 is TGTGCCACCTGGGGACAGGGTCAACCCTTGAACACTGAAGCTTTCTTT. V usage is TRBV7-9 and J usage is TRBJ1-1; 9 bases align to TRBD1. The CDR3 has 16 amino acids. Germline loops: CDR1 SEHNR, CDR2 FQNEAQ (reference sequence). Trimming cost V 10 bases and J 0 bases; bases outside gene matches: 12.

This clonotype has a count of ten or more. This chain links TRBV7-9 with TRBJ2-5; 8 bases are shared with TRBD2. The CDR3 contains 16 residues. The ends lost 4 bases at V and 4 bases at J; junction bases unmatched: 11. Germline CDR1 SEHNR, CDR2 FQNEAQ (reference sequence). The CDR3 bases are TGTGCCAGCAGCTACCCCCAGCGGGAGATTGGAGAGACCCAGTACTTC. Encoded protein: CASSYPQREIGETQYF.

The chain joins TRBV14 to TRBJ1-4, with a possible D match to TRBD1 (6 bases). This CDR3 is 17 amino acids long. Germline-derived CDR1 and CDR2 are SGHDN and FVKESK. Between the trimmed V and J ends, which lost 2 bases and 5 bases, there was a span of 18 bases. CDR3 protein: CASSQYPRQETNEKLFF. The CDR3 nucleotides are TGTGCCAGCAGCCAATACCCTCGACAGGAAACGAATGAAAAACTGTTTTTT.

Remarks on this clonotype: Given a much more abundant clone one base away, this may be a read error. V gene TRBV6-6 combines with J gene TRBJ1-1; D unclear. Germline V lookup: CDR1 MNHNY, CDR2 SVGAGI (reference sequence). The CDR3 is 10 amino acids. This CDR3 is CTSANTEAFF. The CDR3 DNA reads TGTACCAGTGCGAACACTGAAGCTTTCTTT.

This clonotype has a count of ten or more. The chain is built from TRBV29-1 and TRBJ2-1; 12 bases are a match to TRBD2. This CDR3 has 16 residues. Germline V gives CDR1 SQVTM, CDR2 ANQGSEA. V was pared by 5 bases and J by 4 bases, with 9 bases of the junction left unmatched. The CDR3 bases are TGCAGCGTTCTCCAGACTAGCGGGAGAGGATACAATGAGCAGTTCTTC. Translation gives CSVLQTSGRGYNEQFF.

The V and J genes are TRBV4-3 and TRBJ2-7, with unresolved D. With 0 bases removed from V and 0 bases from J, the gap between germline ends came to 9 bases. Germline V gene data show CDR1 as LGHNA and CDR2 as YSLEER. This CDR3 comprises 15 residues. DNA for the CDR3: TGCGCCAGCAGCCAAGATTTCACCAGCTCCTACGAGCAGTACTTC. Residues: CASSQDFTSSYEQYF.

This chain joins TRBV7-9 and TRBJ2-3; 14 bases align to TRBD2. Germline V gene data show CDR1 as SEHNR and CDR2 as FQNEAQ (reference sequence). The CDR3 contains 15 residues. Trimming at V came to 7 bases and at J to 5 bases, leaving 5 bases not matched to a gene. The CDR3 sequence is CASTGLAGGGDTQYF. In DNA, the CDR3 is TGTGCCAGCACCGGACTAGCGGGGGGTGGAGATACGCAGTATTTT. The full variable domain, in which reference TRBV7-9 and TRBJ2-3 provide the parts outside the CDR3, is DTGVSQNPRHKITKRGQNVTFRCDPISEHNRLYWYRQTLGQGPEFLTYFQNEAQLEKSRLLSDRFSAERPKGSFSTLEIQRTEQGDSAMYLCASTGLAGGGDTQYFGPGTRLTVL.

This clonotype showed up many times. The chain combines TRBV12-5 with TRBJ2-1; no reliable D call. This CDR3 comprises 13 residues. V was shortened by 4 bases and J by 9 bases, with 13 bases between the two germline ends. The germline V gene has CDR1 LGHNT and CDR2 FRNRAP. In DNA form, the CDR3 reads TGTGCTAGTGGTTCTCTATTATCCGTTGAGCAGTTCTTC. This gives the protein CASGSLLSVEQFF.

About this clonotype: Being one base from a much bigger clone, this may be a read error. The V and J genes are TRBV12-3 or TRBV12-4 and TRBJ2-3, with a possible D match to TRBD2 (6 bases). The CDR3 sequence is 14 residues long. CDR3 sequence: CACSSGLVTDTQYF. Here the CDR3 DNA reads TGTGCCTGCAGTTCGGGACTTGTCACAGATACGCAGTATTTT.

Comment on this clonotype: A much larger clone is a single base away; this may be a read error. The rearrangement uses TRBV20-1 and TRBJ1-1, with D unclear. Germline CDR1 and CDR2: DFQATT and SNEGSKA (reference sequence). This CDR3 has 13 residues. The CDR3 DNA reads TGCGGTGTAATGGCAGGTACTCACACTGAAGCTTTCTTT. Translating gives CGVMAGTHTEAFF.

Comment on this clonotype: A read error is possible here, since a much larger clone lies one base away. The chain joins TRBV30 to TRBJ2-3; TRBD1 might be the D (5 bases). Germline lookup yields CDR1 GTSNPN and CDR2 SVGIG (reference sequence). There are 13 residues in the CDR3. The DNA for the CDR3 is TGTGCCTGGAGTGTCCAGGGCACAGATATGCAGTATTTT. Protein product: CAWSVQGTDMQYF.

This clonotype was observed many times. V usage is TRBV13 and J usage is TRBJ2-3, with D possibly being TRBD2 (5 bases). The CDR3 totals 14 residues. Germline V lookup: CDR1 PRHDT, CDR2 FYEKMQ (reference sequence). V was trimmed by 5 bases and J by 1 base, leaving 10 bases between them. Here the CDR3 reads CASSPSEGTDTQYF. The CDR3 coding sequence is TGTGCCAGCAGCCCCTCGGAGGGCACAGATACGCAGTATTTT.

This clonotype was seen many times. The chain carries TRBV24-1 and TRBJ2-7, with TRBD2 identical over 11 bases. Per the germline V gene, CDR1 is KGHDR and CDR2 is SFDVKD. The ends lost 3 bases at V and 3 bases at J; junction bases unmatched: 3. The CDR3 runs to 15 residues. CDR3 DNA sequence: TGTGCCACCAGTGATCCCGGGACTAGCGGCTACGAGCAGTACTTC. As protein: CATSDPGTSGYEQYF.

This clonotype was picked up a small number of times. The chain links TRBV6-2 or TRBV6-3 to TRBJ2-3; 8 nucleotides align to TRBD2. After removal of 8 bases from V and 2 bases from J, the junction contained 18 bases not matched to a gene. Per the germline V gene, CDR1 is MNHEY and CDR2 is SVGEGT. This CDR3 is built from 18 residues. CDR3 sequence reads: CASCREKYSGVNTDTQYF. CDR3 DNA: TGTGCCAGCTGTCGCGAAAAATATAGCGGGGTGAACACAGATACGCAGTATTTT.

This clonotype was detected ten times or more. This sequence joins TRBV9 and TRBJ2-3; D remains ambiguous. The CDR3 is made up of 11 amino acids. Trimming left V 0 bases short and J 11 bases short, with 7 bases between. Germline V gene sequence: CDR1 SGDLS, CDR2 YYNGEE. CDR3: CASSVGDLQYF. CDR3 in DNA: TGTGCCAGCAGCGTAGGGGATCTGCAGTATTTT. Together with reference TRBV9 and TRBJ2-3, the CDR3 gives the full variable domain: DSGVTQTPKHLITATGQRVTLRCSPRSGDLSVYWYQQSLDQGLQFLIQYYNGEERAKGNILERFSAQQFPDLHSELNLSSLELGDSALYFCASSVGDLQYFGPGTRLTVL.